Following are 10 T cell receptor beta chains from one sample sequenced in a study of breast tumors, draining lymph nodes, adjacent tissues. Samples came from axillary lymph nodes draining the breast cancer. TCRdb redid the calling of the multiplex PCR reads with MiXCR, one entry per CDR3 protein. In the table there are approximately 140,000 distinct CDR3 sequences, approximately 32% of which are singletons. Specimen: axillary lymph node tissue. The receptors originated from a female donor with breast cancer. Some clones in this sample may be carry-over from other donors' samples.

As for this clonotype: Its ends do not fully match the called genes, so a read error is possible. V is TRBV19 and J is TRBJ2-3, with 7 bases fitting TRBD1. Germline V lookup: CDR1 LNHDA, CDR2 SQIVND (reference sequence). The CDR3 totals 15 residues. The CDR3 DNA is TGCGCCAGTAGTTACCGGGACAGTAACACAGATACGCGGTATTTT. Translated: CASSYRDSNTDTRYF.

This clonotype was counted many times. A much larger clone lies one base from this, so it may be a read error. The chain couples TRBV20-1 to TRBJ2-7; the D gene is possibly TRBD1 (6 bases). This CDR3 region has 11 residues. The germline V gene has CDR1 DFQATT and CDR2 SNEGSKA (reference sequence). CDR3 amino acids: CSAAQGYEQSV. CDR3 sequence (DNA): TGCAGTGCAGCCCAGGGGTACGAGCAGTCCGTC.

V is TRBV20-1 and J is TRBJ2-7; 8 bases fit TRBD2. The CDR3 is made up of 12 amino acids. Germline loops: CDR1 DFQATT, CDR2 SNEGSKA (reference sequence). Trimming took 5 bases from V and 7 from J; bases not matched to a gene: 7. The CDR3 DNA reads as TGCAGTGCTCCTCCGGCGGGGGGTGAGCAGTACGTC. This translates into CSAPPAGGEQYV.

This clonotype appeared many times. This sequence joins TRBV12-3 or TRBV12-4 and TRBJ1-5, with D possibly being TRBD1 (6 bases). Trimming shortened V by 6 bases and J by 2 bases, and 11 bases separated the two germline ends. The CDR3 extends over 14 amino acids. The CDR3 here is CASSQGFGNQPQHF. As DNA, the CDR3 is TGTGCCAGCAGCCAGGGGTTTGGCAATCAGCCCCAGCATTTT.

This clonotype came up many times. The chain combines TRBV2 with TRBJ2-1; the D is unclear. The CDR3 loop spans 13 amino acids. Germline V gene lookup returns CDR1 SNHLY and CDR2 FYNNEI. V lost 8 bases and J 3 bases, leaving 11 bases between the germline ends. The CDR3 spells CASAGQIYNEQFF. The CDR3 DNA is TGTGCCAGCGCCGGTCAGATCTACAATGAGCAGTTCTTC.

This clonotype was detected only a few times. The rearrangement uses TRBV4-2 and TRBJ1-1; possibly TRBD1 for D (5 bases). CDR1 LGHNA and CDR2 YNFKEQ come from the germline V gene. The V end lost 1 base, the J end lost 6 bases, and 18 bases lay between the germline ends. The CDR3 extends over 16 amino acids. CDR3 sequence reads: CASSQVAQGGRSEAFF. CDR3 coding DNA: TGTGCCAGCAGCCAAGTAGCGCAGGGAGGTCGGTCTGAAGCTTTCTTT.

Regarding this clonotype: This may be a read error: a much more frequent sequence differs by one nucleotide. The V gene is TRBV6-6, the J gene TRBJ2-7; D gene unclear. V lost 6 bases and J 0 bases, leaving 9 bases between the germline ends. CDR3 length equals 13 residues. From germline, CDR1 is MNHNY and CDR2 SVGAGI (reference sequence). CDR3 amino acids: CASRLTASYEQYF. CDR3 nucleotides: TGTGCCAGCAGGCTGACGGCCTCCTACGAGCAGTACTTC.

In this sample, this clonotype turned up many times. The chain carries TRBV12-3 or TRBV12-4 and TRBJ2-3; maybe TRBD1 (5 bases). V was trimmed by 6 bases and J by 2 bases, leaving 15 bases between them. The CDR3 loop spans 15 amino acids. CDR3 in amino acids: CASRLGQADTDTQYF. For the CDR3, the DNA is TGTGCCAGCAGACTCGGACAAGCCGACACAGATACGCAGTATTTT.

This clonotype was picked up many times. V is TRBV5-1 and J is TRBJ2-3, with 7 bases matching TRBD1. The junction had 6 bases not matched to a gene; V was cut back by 3 bases and J by 2 bases. Per the germline V gene, CDR1 is SGHRS and CDR2 is YFSETQ. The CDR3 covers 15 residues. The CDR3 DNA is TGCGCCAGCAGCTCAGGACAGGTTGTCACAGATACGCAGTATTTT. Translating gives CASSSGQVVTDTQYF.

This clonotype showed up just once. Given a much more abundant clone one base away, this may be a read error. The V and J genes are TRBV6-6 and TRBJ1-1, with D perhaps TRBD1 (5 bases). The CDR3 consists of 14 residues. CDR1 MNHNY and CDR2 SVGAGI come from the germline V gene (reference sequence). V was cut by 5 bases and J by 5 bases, with 15 bases left in between. The CDR3 DNA follows: TGTGCCAGCAGTCCGGGACCTGGGGGGACTGAAGCTTTCTTT. It yields the protein CASSPGPGGTEAFF.